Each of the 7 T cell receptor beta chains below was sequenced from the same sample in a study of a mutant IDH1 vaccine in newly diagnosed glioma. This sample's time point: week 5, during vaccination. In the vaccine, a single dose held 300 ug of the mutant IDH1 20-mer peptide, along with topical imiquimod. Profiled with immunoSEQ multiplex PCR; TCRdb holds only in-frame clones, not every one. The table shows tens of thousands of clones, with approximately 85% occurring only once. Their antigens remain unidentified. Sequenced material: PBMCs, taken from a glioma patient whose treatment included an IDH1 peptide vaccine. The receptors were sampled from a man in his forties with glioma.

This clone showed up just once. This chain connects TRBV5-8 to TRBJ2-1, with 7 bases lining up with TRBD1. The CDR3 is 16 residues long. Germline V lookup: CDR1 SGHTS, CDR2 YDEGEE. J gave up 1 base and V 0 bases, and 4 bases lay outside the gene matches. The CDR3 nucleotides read TGTGCCAGCAGCTTGGGAGACAGGGTGTCCTACAATGAGCAGTTCTTC. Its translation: CASSLGDRVSYNEQFF. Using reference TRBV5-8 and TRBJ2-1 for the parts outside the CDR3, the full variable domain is EAGVTQSPTHLIKTRGQQATLRCSPISGHTSVYWYQQALGLGLQFLLWYDEGEERNRGNFPPRFSGRQFPNYSSELNVNALELEDSALYLCASSLGDRVSYNEQFFGPGTRLTVL.

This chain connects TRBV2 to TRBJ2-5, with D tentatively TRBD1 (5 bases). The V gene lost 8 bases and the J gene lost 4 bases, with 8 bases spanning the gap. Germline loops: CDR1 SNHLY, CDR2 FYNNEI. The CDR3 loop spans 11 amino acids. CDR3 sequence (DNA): TGTGCCAGCGGGGCGGCAGAGACCCAGTACTTC. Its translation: CASGAAETQYF.

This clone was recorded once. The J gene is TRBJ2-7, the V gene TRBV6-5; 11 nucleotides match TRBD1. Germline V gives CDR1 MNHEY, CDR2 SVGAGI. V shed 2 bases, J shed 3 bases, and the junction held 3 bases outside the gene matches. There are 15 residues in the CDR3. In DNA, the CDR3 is TGTGCCAGCAGTTACACGGGACAGGGGGTCTACGAGCAGTACTTC. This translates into CASSYTGQGVYEQYF.

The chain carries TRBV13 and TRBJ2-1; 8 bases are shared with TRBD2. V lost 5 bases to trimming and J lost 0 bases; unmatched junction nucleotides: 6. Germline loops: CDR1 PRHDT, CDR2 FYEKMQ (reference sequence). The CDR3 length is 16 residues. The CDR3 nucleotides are TGTGCCAGCAGCGGGAGGACTAGCTTCTCCTACAATGAGCAGTTCTTC. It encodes CASSGRTSFSYNEQFF.

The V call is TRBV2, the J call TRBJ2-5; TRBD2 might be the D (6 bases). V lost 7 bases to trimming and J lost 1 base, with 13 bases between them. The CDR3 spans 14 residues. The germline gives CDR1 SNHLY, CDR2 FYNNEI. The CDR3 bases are TGTGCCAGCACTGCTGGGGGGTCCCAAGAGACCCAGTACTTC. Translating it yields CASTAGGSQETQYF.

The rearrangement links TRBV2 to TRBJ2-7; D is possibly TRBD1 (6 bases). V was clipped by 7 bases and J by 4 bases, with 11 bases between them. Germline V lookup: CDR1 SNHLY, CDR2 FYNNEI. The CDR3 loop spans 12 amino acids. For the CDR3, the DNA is TGTGCCAGCAATCCACAGGGTTACGAGCAGTACTTC. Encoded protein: CASNPQGYEQYF.

Written as DNA, the CDR3 is TGTGCCAGCAGCTCGCGGCTGTTAGATGAGCAGTTCTTC. Protein sequence: CASSSRLLDEQFF. The V and J genes are TRBV7-2 and TRBJ2-1, with no clear D. The CDR3 spans 13 residues. Germline V lookup: CDR1 SGHTA, CDR2 FQGNSA. V was pared by 4 bases and J by 8 bases, with 12 bases between.